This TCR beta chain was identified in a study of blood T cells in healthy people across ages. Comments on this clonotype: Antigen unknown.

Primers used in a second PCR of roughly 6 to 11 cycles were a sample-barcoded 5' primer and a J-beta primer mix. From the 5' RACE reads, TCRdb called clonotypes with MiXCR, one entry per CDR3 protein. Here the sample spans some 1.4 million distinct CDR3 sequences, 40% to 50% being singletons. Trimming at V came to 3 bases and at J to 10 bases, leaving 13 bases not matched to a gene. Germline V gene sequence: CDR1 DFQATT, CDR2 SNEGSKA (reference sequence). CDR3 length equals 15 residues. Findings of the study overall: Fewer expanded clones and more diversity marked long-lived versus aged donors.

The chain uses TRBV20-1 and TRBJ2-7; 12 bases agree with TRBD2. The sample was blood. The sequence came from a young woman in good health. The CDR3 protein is CSASANPGLAGDQYF. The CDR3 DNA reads TGCAGTGCTAGCGCGAATCCGGGACTAGCGGGCGATCAGTACTTC.